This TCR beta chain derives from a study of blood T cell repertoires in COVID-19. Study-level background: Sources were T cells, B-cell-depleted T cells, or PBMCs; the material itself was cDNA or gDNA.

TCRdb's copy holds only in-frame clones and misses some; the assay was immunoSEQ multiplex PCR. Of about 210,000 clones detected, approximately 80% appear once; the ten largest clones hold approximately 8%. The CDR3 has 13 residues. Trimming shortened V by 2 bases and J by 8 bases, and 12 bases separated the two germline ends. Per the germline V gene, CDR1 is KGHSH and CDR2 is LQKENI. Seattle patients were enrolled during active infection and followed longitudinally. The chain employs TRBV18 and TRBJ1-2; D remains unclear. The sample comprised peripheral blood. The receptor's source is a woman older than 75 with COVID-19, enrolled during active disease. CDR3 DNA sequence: TGTGCCAGCTCACCAACGGCAGGCCGAGGCTACACCTTC. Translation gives CASSPTAGRGYTF. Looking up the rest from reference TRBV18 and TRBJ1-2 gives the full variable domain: NAGVMQNPRHLVRRRGQEARLRCSPMKGHSHVYWYRQLPEEGLKFMVYLQKENIIDESGMPKERFSAEFPKEGPSILRIQQVVRGDSAAYFCASSPTAGRGYTFGSGTRLTVV.